This is a list of T cell receptor beta chains from one sample in a study of T cell responses to AZD1222 COVID-19 vaccine. TCRdb keeps only in-frame clones here, not all; method: immunoSEQ multiplex PCR. Here the sample spans 150,000 to 200,000 clones, 85% to 95% being singletons. Sequencing used peripheral blood, obtained 28 days after the second dose of the MenACWY control vaccine. The receptors were sampled from an adult who received the MenACWY meningococcal vaccine as a control. Each CDR3 is given with its conserved first and last residue. A D gene is named only where the DNA matches it firmly. Clone size, where shown, is once, few, many, or a class for clones that have expanded.

cdr3_aa: CASGEGGSTDTQYF
cdr3_nt: TGTGCCAGCGGGGAGGGTGGGAGCACAGATACGCAGTATTTT
v_call: TRBV3-1/TRBV3-2
d_call: TRBD2
clone_size: -
j_call: TRBJ2-3

cdr3_aa: CASSQYSDTQYF
cdr3_nt: TGTGCCAGTAGTCAATACTCAGATACGCAGTATTTT
v_call: TRBV19
d_call: -
clone_size: -
j_call: TRBJ2-3

cdr3_aa: CASSLDRGPYNEQFF
cdr3_nt: TGTGCTAGCAGCTTGGACAGGGGTCCTTACAATGAGCAGTTCTTC
v_call: TRBV7-7
d_call: TRBD1
clone_size: -
j_call: TRBJ2-1

cdr3_aa: CAWVPGQGFNTEAFF
cdr3_nt: TGTGCCTGGGTCCCGGGACAGGGGTTTAACACTGAAGCTTTCTTT
v_call: TRBV30
d_call: TRBD1
clone_size: few
j_call: TRBJ1-1

cdr3_aa: CASLGGSSPLHF
cdr3_nt: TGTGCCAGCCTAGGGGGGAGTTCACCCCTCCACTTT
v_call: TRBV28
d_call: -
clone_size: -
j_call: TRBJ1-6

cdr3_aa: CASDNRDSYEQYF
cdr3_nt: TGTGCCAGCGACAACAGGGATTCCTACGAGCAGTACTTC
v_call: TRBV28
d_call: -
clone_size: -
j_call: TRBJ2-7

cdr3_aa: CASSPGQTLSYEQYF
cdr3_nt: TGTGCCAGCTCACCAGGACAGACCCTCTCCTACGAGCAGTACTTC
v_call: TRBV18
d_call: -
clone_size: -
j_call: TRBJ2-7

cdr3_aa: CASSSAGAESGYTF
cdr3_nt: TGTGCCAGCAGCTCCGCTGGGGCGGAGTCTGGCTACACCTTC
v_call: TRBV7-9
d_call: -
clone_size: -
j_call: TRBJ1-2

cdr3_aa: CASSLRTSGGNTEAFF
cdr3_nt: TGTGCCAGCAGCCTTCGGACGTCCGGGGGGAACACTGAAGCTTTCTTT
v_call: TRBV3-1/TRBV3-2
d_call: -
clone_size: -
j_call: TRBJ1-1

cdr3_aa: CASRPREGSADTQYF
cdr3_nt: TGTGCCAGCAGGCCCCGGGAGGGGAGCGCAGATACGCAGTATTTT
v_call: TRBV6-5
d_call: TRBD2
clone_size: -
j_call: TRBJ2-3

cdr3_aa: CASSPSSREGYNEQFF
cdr3_nt: TGTGCCAGCAGTCCCTCCTCCAGGGAGGGCTACAATGAGCAGTTCTTC
v_call: TRBV27
d_call: TRBD2
clone_size: -
j_call: TRBJ2-1

cdr3_aa: CASRLGGYRNGYTF
cdr3_nt: TGTGCCAGCAGATTAGGGGGGTACCGTAATGGCTACACCTTC
v_call: TRBV7-2
d_call: -
clone_size: -
j_call: TRBJ1-2

cdr3_aa: CASRPGANTGELFF
cdr3_nt: TGTGCCAGCAGACCGGGGGCGAACACCGGGGAGCTGTTTTTT
v_call: TRBV28
d_call: -
clone_size: -
j_call: TRBJ2-2

cdr3_aa: CASSSISGNTIYF
cdr3_nt: TGTGCCAGCAGTTCCATCTCTGGAAACACCATATATTTT
v_call: TRBV3-1/TRBV3-2
d_call: -
clone_size: -
j_call: TRBJ1-3

cdr3_aa: CASSEGGLRNTEAFF
cdr3_nt: TGTGCCAGCAGTGAAGGAGGGTTACGGAACACTGAAGCTTTCTTT
v_call: TRBV6-1
d_call: -
clone_size: -
j_call: TRBJ1-1

cdr3_aa: CASSNSNQPQHF
cdr3_nt: TGTGCCAGCAGCAATAGCAATCAGCCCCAGCATTTT
v_call: TRBV9
d_call: -
clone_size: -
j_call: TRBJ1-5

cdr3_aa: CASSPESSGANVLTF
cdr3_nt: TGTGCCAGTAGTCCAGAATCCTCTGGGGCCAACGTCCTGACTTTC
v_call: TRBV19
d_call: -
clone_size: -
j_call: TRBJ2-6

cdr3_aa: CASSPTVRPNTEAFF
cdr3_nt: TGTGCCAGCAGCCCGACCGTGAGACCGAACACTGAAGCTTTCTTT
v_call: TRBV11-1
d_call: -
clone_size: -
j_call: TRBJ1-1

cdr3_aa: CASSSTPPGQYTQYF
cdr3_nt: TGTGCCAGCAGTTCAACACCCCCAGGGCAGTATACGCAGTATTTT
v_call: TRBV27
d_call: -
clone_size: -
j_call: TRBJ2-3

cdr3_aa: CASSWQGKGRQETQYF
cdr3_nt: TGTGCCAGCAGTTGGCAGGGCAAGGGTAGGCAAGAGACCCAGTACTTC
v_call: TRBV6-5
d_call: -
clone_size: -
j_call: TRBJ2-5

cdr3_aa: CASSARQGRRDTEAFF
cdr3_nt: TGTGCCAGCAGCGCCCGACAGGGGAGGAGGGACACTGAAGCTTTCTTT
v_call: TRBV7-2
d_call: TRBD1
clone_size: -
j_call: TRBJ1-1

cdr3_aa: CAGSRQSMNTEAFF
cdr3_nt: TGTGCCGGCTCTCGACAGTCAATGAACACTGAAGCTTTCTTT
v_call: TRBV30
d_call: -
clone_size: -
j_call: TRBJ1-1

cdr3_aa: CASSSLDRVGNQPQHF
cdr3_nt: TGTGCCAGCAGTTCCTTGGACAGGGTTGGCAATCAGCCCCAGCATTTT
v_call: TRBV27
d_call: TRBD1
clone_size: once
j_call: TRBJ1-5

cdr3_aa: CASSLGTSPYEQYF
cdr3_nt: TGCGCCAGCAGCTTGGGGACTTCTCCCTACGAGCAGTACTTC
v_call: TRBV5-1
d_call: -
clone_size: -
j_call: TRBJ2-7

cdr3_aa: CASSSPGLAGAGGETQYF
cdr3_nt: TGTGCCAGCAGCTCTCCGGGACTAGCGGGGGCAGGGGGAGAGACCCAGTACTTC
v_call: TRBV7-2
d_call: TRBD2
clone_size: -
j_call: TRBJ2-5

cdr3_aa: CASSGEDRKLFF
cdr3_nt: TGTGCCAGCAGTGGGGAGGATAGAAAACTGTTTTTT
v_call: TRBV12-3/TRBV12-4
d_call: -
clone_size: -
j_call: TRBJ1-4

cdr3_aa: CATSPRTDTQYF
cdr3_nt: TGTGCCACCAGCCCCCGCACAGATACGCAGTATTTT
v_call: TRBV15
d_call: -
clone_size: -
j_call: TRBJ2-3

cdr3_aa: CSVEPDYGYTF
cdr3_nt: TGCAGCGTTGAGCCGGACTATGGCTACACCTTC
v_call: TRBV29-1
d_call: -
clone_size: once
j_call: TRBJ1-2

cdr3_aa: CASMKGSQTDEQYF
cdr3_nt: TGTGCCAGCATGAAAGGTAGTCAGACAGACGAGCAGTACTTC
v_call: TRBV2
d_call: -
clone_size: -
j_call: TRBJ2-7

cdr3_aa: CASSPRERVAFF
cdr3_nt: TGTGCCAGCAGTCCCCGGGAGAGGGTAGCTTTCTTT
v_call: TRBV6-2/TRBV6-3
d_call: -
clone_size: -
j_call: TRBJ1-1

cdr3_aa: CASSRTQNTEAFF
cdr3_nt: TGTGCCAGCAGTAGAACTCAGAACACTGAAGCTTTCTTT
v_call: TRBV6-2/TRBV6-3
d_call: -
clone_size: -
j_call: TRBJ1-1

cdr3_aa: CASSELAGGPYEQYF
cdr3_nt: TGCGCCAGCAGTGAGCTAGCGGGGGGCCCCTACGAGCAGTACTTC
v_call: TRBV10-2
d_call: TRBD2
clone_size: -
j_call: TRBJ2-7

cdr3_aa: CASSRGSGNTIYF
cdr3_nt: TGTGCCAGTAGTAGAGGCTCTGGAAACACCATATATTTT
v_call: TRBV19
d_call: -
clone_size: once
j_call: TRBJ1-3

cdr3_aa: CASSDPGLAGFKETQYF
cdr3_nt: TGTGCCAGCAGTGACCCCGGACTAGCGGGGTTCAAAGAGACCCAGTACTTC
v_call: TRBV25-1
d_call: TRBD2
clone_size: -
j_call: TRBJ2-5

cdr3_aa: CASSPKGLQETQYF
cdr3_nt: TGTGCCAGCAGCCCAAAGGGACTACAAGAGACCCAGTACTTC
v_call: TRBV9
d_call: TRBD2
clone_size: -
j_call: TRBJ2-5

cdr3_aa: CASSKGMTVNGYTF
cdr3_nt: TGTGCCAGTAGTAAAGGGATGACGGTGAATGGCTACACCTTC
v_call: TRBV19
d_call: -
clone_size: -
j_call: TRBJ1-2

cdr3_aa: CASSPDSLLGYGYTF
cdr3_nt: TGTGCCAGTAGTCCCGACAGTCTCCTGGGGTATGGCTACACCTTC
v_call: TRBV19
d_call: -
clone_size: -
j_call: TRBJ1-2

cdr3_aa: CASSLKTGPHYGYTF
cdr3_nt: TGTGCCAGCAGTTTAAAAACAGGGCCACACTATGGCTACACCTTC
v_call: TRBV27
d_call: -
clone_size: once
j_call: TRBJ1-2

cdr3_aa: CASSQGTGILETQYF
cdr3_nt: TGTGCCAGCAGCCAAGGGACAGGGATCTTGGAGACCCAGTACTTC
v_call: TRBV3-1/TRBV3-2
d_call: TRBD1
clone_size: -
j_call: TRBJ2-5

cdr3_aa: CASSLTGDDGYTF
cdr3_nt: TGTGCCAGCAGCTTGACAGGGGATGATGGCTACACCTTC
v_call: TRBV7-9
d_call: TRBD1
clone_size: -
j_call: TRBJ1-2

cdr3_aa: CAISGGTASNQPQHF
cdr3_nt: TGTGCCATCAGTGGGGGGACAGCCAGCAATCAGCCCCAGCATTTT
v_call: TRBV10-3
d_call: TRBD1
clone_size: -
j_call: TRBJ1-5

cdr3_aa: CAWSVGHHAEKLFF
cdr3_nt: TGTGCCTGGAGTGTAGGGCATCACGCTGAAAAACTGTTTTTT
v_call: TRBV30
d_call: -
clone_size: few
j_call: TRBJ1-4

cdr3_aa: CASQTSSYNSPLHF
cdr3_nt: TGTGCCAGCCAGACAAGCTCCTATAATTCACCCCTCCACTTT
v_call: TRBV6-5
d_call: -
clone_size: -
j_call: TRBJ1-6

cdr3_aa: CAWSQGVTGNTIYF
cdr3_nt: TGTGCCTGGAGCCAGGGGGTAACTGGAAACACCATATATTTT
v_call: TRBV30
d_call: TRBD1
clone_size: -
j_call: TRBJ1-3

cdr3_aa: CASSPNGVPTNEKLFF
cdr3_nt: TGTGCCAGCAGCCCTAACGGGGTCCCAACTAATGAAAAACTGTTTTTT
v_call: TRBV6-2/TRBV6-3
d_call: -
clone_size: -
j_call: TRBJ1-4

cdr3_aa: CASTAHGGLNTEAFF
cdr3_nt: TGTGCCAGCACCGCCCACGGGGGGTTGAACACTGAAGCTTTCTTT
v_call: TRBV25-1
d_call: -
clone_size: -
j_call: TRBJ1-1

cdr3_aa: CASRRGVSNQPQHF
cdr3_nt: TGTGCCAGCCGAAGAGGGGTGAGCAATCAGCCCCAGCATTTT
v_call: TRBV2
d_call: -
clone_size: -
j_call: TRBJ1-5

cdr3_aa: CASSFTVLSSYNEQFF
cdr3_nt: TGTGCCAGCAGCTTTACGGTCCTTAGCTCCTACAATGAGCAGTTCTTC
v_call: TRBV7-2
d_call: -
clone_size: -
j_call: TRBJ2-1

cdr3_aa: CASSNSGGANEQFF
cdr3_nt: TGTGCCAGCAGCAACAGCGGGGGGGCCAATGAGCAGTTCTTC
v_call: TRBV7-8
d_call: TRBD2
clone_size: -
j_call: TRBJ2-1

cdr3_aa: CASSLGGRGLSGYTF
cdr3_nt: TGTGCCAGCAGCTTAGGAGGCAGGGGGCTAAGTGGCTACACCTTC
v_call: TRBV13
d_call: TRBD1
clone_size: -
j_call: TRBJ1-2

cdr3_aa: CASSQFSGGDTQYF
cdr3_nt: TGTGCCAGCAGCCAGTTTAGTGGGGGCGATACGCAGTATTTT
v_call: TRBV3-1/TRBV3-2
d_call: -
clone_size: -
j_call: TRBJ2-3

cdr3_aa: CASSLPTSGVNEQFF
cdr3_nt: TGCGCCAGCAGCTTACCGACTAGTGGAGTTAATGAGCAGTTCTTC
v_call: TRBV5-1
d_call: -
clone_size: -
j_call: TRBJ2-1

cdr3_aa: CASSDNVRNTEAFF
cdr3_nt: TGCGCCAGCAGTGATAACGTAAGAAACACTGAAGCTTTCTTT
v_call: TRBV10-1
d_call: -
clone_size: -
j_call: TRBJ1-1

cdr3_aa: CASIPLPPGPGAGANVLTF
cdr3_nt: TGTGCCAGTATTCCCCTACCGCCGGGGCCGGGAGCTGGGGCCAACGTCCTGACTTTC
v_call: TRBV19
d_call: -
clone_size: -
j_call: TRBJ2-6